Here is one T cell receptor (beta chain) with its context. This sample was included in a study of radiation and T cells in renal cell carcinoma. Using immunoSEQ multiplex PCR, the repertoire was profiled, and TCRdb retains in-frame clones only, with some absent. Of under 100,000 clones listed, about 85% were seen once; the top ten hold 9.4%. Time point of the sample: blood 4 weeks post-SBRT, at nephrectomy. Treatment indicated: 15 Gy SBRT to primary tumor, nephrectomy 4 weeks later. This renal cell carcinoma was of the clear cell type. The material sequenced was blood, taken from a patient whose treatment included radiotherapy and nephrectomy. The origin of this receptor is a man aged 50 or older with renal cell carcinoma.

The CDR3 sequence is CASSWTGEQFF. DNA for the CDR3: TGCGCCAGCAGCTGGACAGGTGAGCAGTTCTTC. This chain connects TRBV5-1 to TRBJ2-1, with 7 bases aligning to TRBD1. Per the germline V gene, CDR1 is SGHRS and CDR2 is YFSETQ. The length of the CDR3 is 11 residues. V dropped 3 bases and J dropped 9; count of bases not matched to a gene: 0.